Each of the 7 T cell receptor beta chains below was sequenced from the same sample in a study of OX40 agonist ivuxolimab in advanced cancers. Assay used: immunoSEQ multiplex PCR; TCRdb lists only in-frame clones, some missing. Of about 79,000 clones listed, 90% to 95% are singletons. Sample: CD4+ or CD8+ T cells sorted from blood, taken in a trial of the OX40 agonist ivuxolimab. Receptors were obtained from an adult with an advanced solid tumor such as melanoma, head and neck, liver or kidney cancer.

In regard to this clone: In the same sample, other DNA sequences code for this CDR3. The rearrangement uses TRBV4-3 and TRBJ2-2; no reliable D call. The CDR3 sequence is 15 residues long. V was trimmed by 0 bases and J by 7 bases, leaving 12 bases between them. The germline gives CDR1 LGHNA, CDR2 YSLEER. In DNA form, the CDR3 reads TGCGCCAGCAGCCAAGATACCTACCTTTTCGGGGAGCTGTTTTTT. It translates to CASSQDTYLFGELFF.

The V and J genes are TRBV12-5 and TRBJ2-2; possible D gene TRBD2, 5 bases. CDR1 is LGHNT, CDR2 FRNRAP, per germline. The V and J ends lost 5 bases and 3 bases respectively, with 16 bases between them. The CDR3 is made up of 16 amino acids. DNA of the CDR3: TGTGCTAGTGGTCCCTCCAAGGACTCCCACACCGGGGAGCTGTTTTTT. This gives the protein CASGPSKDSHTGELFF.

The chain combines TRBV7-9 with TRBJ2-3; D is ambiguous. The CDR3 runs 16 residues. Germline CDR1 is SEHNR and CDR2 is FQNEAQ (reference sequence). V lost 5 bases and J lost 0, with 15 bases in between. The CDR3 reads CASSPLEYGSTDTQYF. The CDR3, as DNA: TGTGCCAGCAGCCCTCTCGAGTACGGCAGCACAGATACGCAGTATTTT.

This chain's CDR3 is CASSNRVSYNSPLHF. The CDR3 DNA is TGTGCCAGCAGCAACAGAGTCTCCTATAATTCACCCCTCCACTTT. This chain joins TRBV21-1 and TRBJ1-6. TRBV21-1 is shown as a pseudogene. The CDR3 is made up of 15 amino acids.

To note about this clone: One junction end does not reproduce the germline sequence, and a read error may be involved. CDR3 residues: CASSEYRGFRVF. The CDR3 nucleotides are TGTGCCAGCAGTGAATATCGGGGTTTTAGGGTCTTC. The chain has TRBV25-1 and TRBJ2-1; tentatively, D is TRBD2 (5 bases). From germline, CDR1 is MGHDK and CDR2 SYGVNS. The CDR3 loop spans 12 amino acids. The full variable domain, with the rest looked up from reference TRBV25-1 and TRBJ2-1, is EADIYQTPRYLVIGTGKKITLECSQTMGHDKMYWYQQDPGMELHLIHYSYGVNSTEKGDLSSESTVSRIRTEHFPLTLESARPSHTSQYLCASSEYRGFRVFGPGTRLTVL.

The chain couples TRBV19 to TRBJ1-2, with 7 bases that match TRBD1. Germline assignment: CDR1 LNHDA and CDR2 SQIVND (reference sequence). This CDR3 contains 14 residues. V was pared by 6 bases and J by 1 base, with 5 bases of the junction left unmatched. CDR3 DNA sequence: TGTGCCAGTAGGGGGACAGTTTATAACTATGGCTACACCTTC. Translation: CASRGTVYNYGYTF.

The genes are TRBV18 and TRBJ2-1; TRBD1 might be the D (5 bases). Germline CDR1 KGHSH, CDR2 LQKENI. The CDR3 contains 16 residues. V lost 2 bases, J lost 4 bases, and 15 bases lay in between. The CDR3 spells CASSPGEGALYNEQFF. CDR3 coding DNA: TGTGCCAGCTCACCAGGAGAAGGGGCCCTGTACAATGAGCAGTTCTTC.